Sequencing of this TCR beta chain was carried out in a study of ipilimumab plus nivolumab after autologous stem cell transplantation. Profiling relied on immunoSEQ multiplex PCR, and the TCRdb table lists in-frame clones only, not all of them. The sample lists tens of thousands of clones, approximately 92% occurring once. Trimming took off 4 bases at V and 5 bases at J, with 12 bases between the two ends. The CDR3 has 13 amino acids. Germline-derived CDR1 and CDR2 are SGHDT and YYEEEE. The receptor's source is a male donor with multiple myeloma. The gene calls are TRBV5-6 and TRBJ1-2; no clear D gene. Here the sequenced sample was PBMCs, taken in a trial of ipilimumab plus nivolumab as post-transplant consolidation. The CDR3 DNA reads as TGTGCCAGCAGCGCCGGGCGCCCTTATGGCTACACCTTC. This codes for CASSAGRPYGYTF.